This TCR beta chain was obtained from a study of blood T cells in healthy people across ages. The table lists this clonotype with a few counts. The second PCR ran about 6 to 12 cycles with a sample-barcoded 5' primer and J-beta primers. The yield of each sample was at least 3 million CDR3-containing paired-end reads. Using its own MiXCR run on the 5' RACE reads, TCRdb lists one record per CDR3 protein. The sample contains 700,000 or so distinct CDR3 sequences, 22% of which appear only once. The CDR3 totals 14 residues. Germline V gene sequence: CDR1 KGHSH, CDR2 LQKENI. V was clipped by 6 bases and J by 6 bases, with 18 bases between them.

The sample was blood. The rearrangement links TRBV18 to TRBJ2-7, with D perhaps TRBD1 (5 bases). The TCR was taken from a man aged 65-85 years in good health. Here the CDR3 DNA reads TGTGCCAGCTCGCCCGGACAAAATTCTGGCGAGCAGTACTTC. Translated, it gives CASSPGQNSGEQYF.